This TCR beta chain was sequenced during a study of blood T cell repertoires in COVID-19. Study details: The United States, Italy and Spain provided the acute and convalescent COVID-19 samples.

Per the authors' pipeline: Reference gene primer amplification gave estimated nucleated cell counts. Profiled with immunoSEQ multiplex PCR; TCRdb holds only in-frame clones, not every one. For V, J and clone size, that table is used; D and trimming come from the DNA. The table lists some 200,000 clones, 80% to 85% of them singletons. V dropped 4 bases and J dropped 1 base, with 11 bases sitting between them. The CDR3 extends over 14 amino acids. From germline, CDR1 is SGDLS and CDR2 YYNGEE. This TCR came from a woman aged 60-75 years who had recovered from COVID-19. Material: peripheral blood. V and J are TRBV9 and TRBJ2-5, with a possible D match to TRBD2 (7 bases). The CDR3 sequence is CASSYAGAQETQYF. The DNA for the CDR3 is TGTGCCAGCAGCTACGCGGGGGCCCAAGAGACCCAGTACTTC.